These 26 T cell receptor beta chains came from one sample sequenced in a study of T cell repertoires in cytomegalovirus infection. TCRdb reprocessed the reads with MiXCR, giving one entry per CDR3 protein. The repertoire consists of about 830,000 distinct CDR3 sequences, with roughly 33% occurring once and the leading ten covering around 11%. These receptors have no identified antigens. The sample consisted of cultured CD8+ T cells from PBMCs, taken from culture after CMV antigen stimulation. The receptors were gathered from a human donor in good health (CMV status not recorded). Some clones in this sample may be carry-over from other donors' samples.

The rearrangement joins TRBV7-9 to TRBJ2-7; D is ambiguous. The V end lost 1 base, the J end lost 6 bases, and 13 bases lay between the germline ends. Germline V gives CDR1 SEHNR, CDR2 FQNEAQ (reference sequence). CDR3 length: 14 amino acids. The CDR3: CASSLDGYGSEQYF. As DNA, the CDR3 is TGTGCCAGCAGCTTAGACGGGTATGGAAGCGAGCAGTACTTC. Combining the CDR3 with reference TRBV7-9 and TRBJ2-7 gives the whole variable domain DTGVSQNPRHKITKRGQNVTFRCDPISEHNRLYWYRQTLGQGPEFLTYFQNEAQLEKSRLLSDRFSAERPKGSFSTLEIQRTEQGDSAMYLCASSLDGYGSEQYFGPGTRLTVT.

This clonotype was recorded a few times. V gene TRBV12-3 or TRBV12-4 combines with J gene TRBJ2-7; 10 nucleotides match TRBD1. CDR3 length: 14 residues. Germline trimming cut 5 bases from V and 5 bases from J; bases unmatched to any gene: 6. The CDR3 sequence is CASSRDRGFDEQYV. The CDR3 nucleotides read TGTGCCAGCAGTCGGGACAGGGGTTTTGACGAGCAGTACGTC.

The chain has TRBV20-1 and TRBJ1-5, with a weak D call TRBD1 (6 bases). V was cut by 3 bases and J by 6 bases, with 18 bases left in between. CDR3 length equals 15 residues. The germline CDR1 and CDR2 sequences are DFQATT and SNEGSKA (reference sequence). Here the CDR3 reads CSARAPGAESQPQHF. CDR3 sequence (DNA): TGCAGTGCTAGGGCGCCGGGGGCGGAAAGTCAGCCCCAGCATTTT.

In its sample, this clonotype was seen many times. The chain recombines TRBV7-8 with TRBJ2-2, with TRBD1 matching over 9 bases. The germline gives CDR1 SGHVS, CDR2 FQNEAQ. Trimming cost V 5 bases and J 4 bases; bases outside gene matches: 11. The CDR3 consists of 17 residues. DNA of the CDR3: TGTGCCAGCAGCCTAACGGACAGGGGACGGGGCACCGGGGAGCTGTTTTTT. Translation: CASSLTDRGRGTGELFF.

The rearrangement uses TRBV19 and TRBJ1-5; D might be TRBD1 (5 bases). Germline assignment: CDR1 LNHDA and CDR2 SQIVND (reference sequence). Trimming shortened V by 6 bases and J by 1 base, and 16 bases separated the two germline ends. The CDR3 totals 16 residues. CDR3 region: CASSRTRAGSNQPQHF. CDR3 nucleotides: TGTGCCAGTAGCCGGACCCGGGCAGGGAGCAATCAGCCCCAGCATTTT.

The sample holds many counts of this clonotype. The J gene is TRBJ2-1, the V gene TRBV6-2 or TRBV6-3, with 9 bases identical to TRBD2. J lost 0 bases, V lost 2 bases, and 5 bases had no gene match. Germline CDR1 reads MNHEY; CDR2 reads SVGEGT. This CDR3 comprises 17 residues. The chain's CDR3 is CASSYLAGSSSYNEQFF. CDR3 bases: TGTGCCAGCAGTTACCTAGCGGGGTCGAGCTCCTACAATGAGCAGTTCTTC.

This chain joins TRBV5-6 and TRBJ2-3; D is ambiguous. The CDR3 spans 13 residues. Germline V gene lookup returns CDR1 SGHDT and CDR2 YYEEEE. V was pared by 3 bases and J by 6 bases, with 11 bases between. CDR3 DNA sequence: TGTGCCAGCAGCTCGGCAGACCGGGATACGCAGTATTTT. This encodes CASSSADRDTQYF.

This clonotype was counted only a few times. CDR3: CASSSRDRGYNEQFF. In DNA form, the CDR3 reads TGTGCCAGCAGCTCCCGGGACAGGGGTTACAATGAGCAGTTCTTC. The chain couples TRBV7-9 to TRBJ2-1; TRBD1 matches 10 bases. With 4 bases clipped from V and 4 bases from J, the junction kept 4 bases outside the gene matches. Germline V gives CDR1 SEHNR, CDR2 FQNEAQ (reference sequence). The CDR3 is 15 residues long.

The chain employs TRBV28 and TRBJ2-7; 10 bases align to TRBD1. The J segment lost 7 bases and the V segment lost 5 bases, leaving 11 bases of the junction unmatched. Germline V CDR1 and CDR2: MDHEN, SYDVKM. This CDR3 is 15 amino acids long. DNA of the CDR3: TGTGCCAGCAGTCTGACCGGACAGGGGGTTGGGGAGCAGTACGTC. As protein: CASSLTGQGVGEQYV.

This clonotype was detected a few times. The V and J genes are TRBV29-1 and TRBJ2-1; the match to TRBD2 covers 10 bases. CDR1 is SQVTM, CDR2 ANQGSEA, per germline. The CDR3 length is 16 residues. Unmatched junction bases numbered 7, after V lost 5 bases and J lost 0 bases. CDR3 region: CSVIGLAGASYNEQFF. The DNA for the CDR3 is TGCAGCGTTATTGGGCTAGCGGGGGCCTCCTACAATGAGCAGTTCTTC.

This chain's CDR3 is CASSPEWGGGLETQYF. The CDR3 DNA sequence: TGTGCCAGCAGCCCGGAATGGGGGGGAGGGCTTGAGACCCAGTACTTC. The chain uses TRBV5-4 and TRBJ2-5, with 7 bases lining up with TRBD2. The germline CDR1 and CDR2 sequences are SGHNT and YYREEE (reference sequence). CDR3 size: 16 residues. With 4 bases clipped from V and 5 bases from J, the junction kept 14 bases outside the gene matches. Full variable domain (outside the CDR3, taken from reference TRBV5-4 and TRBJ2-5): ETGVTQSPTHLIKTRGQQVTLRCSSQSGHNTVSWYQQALGQGPQFIFQYYREEENGRGNFPPRFSGLQFPNYSSELNVNALELDDSALYLCASSPEWGGGLETQYFGPGTRLLVL.

The chain couples TRBV12-3 or TRBV12-4 to TRBJ2-5; no clear D gene. The CDR3 is made up of 14 amino acids. V lost 6 bases to trimming and J lost 0 bases, with 11 bases between them. For the CDR3, the DNA is TGTGCCAGCAGATCCACACGGTACCAAGAGACCCAGTACTTC. This gives the protein CASRSTRYQETQYF.

The chain links TRBV27 to TRBJ2-7; D is ambiguous. The germline CDR1 and CDR2 sequences are MNHEY and SMNVEV (reference sequence). This CDR3 has 13 amino acids. The V end was cut by 6 bases, the J end by 4 bases, with 13 bases between. The CDR3 nucleotides are TGTGCCAGCAGCCTCTTCGAGGAATACGAGCAGTACTTC. Encoded protein: CASSLFEEYEQYF.

This clonotype was observed once. V usage is TRBV20-1 and J usage is TRBJ2-1; D call uncertain. V lost 4 bases and J 0 bases, leaving 10 bases between the germline ends. The germline V gene has CDR1 DFQATT and CDR2 SNEGSKA (reference sequence). This CDR3 is built from 14 residues. CDR3 nucleotide sequence: TGCAGTGCTAATTGGATGAGCTCCTACAATGAGCAGTTCTTC. This encodes CSANWMSSYNEQFF.

Worth noting for this clonotype: This may be a read error: a much more frequent sequence differs by one nucleotide. The V and J genes are TRBV6-5 and TRBJ2-2, with D maybe TRBD2 (5 bases). Germline CDR1 and CDR2: MNHEY and SVGAGI. Trimming left V 2 bases short and J 6 bases short, with 7 bases between. There are 13 residues in the CDR3. CDR3 nucleotide sequence: TGTGCCAGCAGTTACACGGGGTCCGGGGAGCTGTTTTTT. Translated: CASSYTGSGELFF.

With regard to this clonotype: This may stem from a read error, because a much larger clone lies one nucleotide away. V and J are TRBV7-8 and TRBJ2-7; 11 nucleotides line up with TRBD1. The CDR3 is 15 residues long. CDR1 SGHVS and CDR2 FQNEAQ come from the germline V gene. CDR3 sequence: CAGSSGQGAVYEQYV. The DNA of the CDR3 is TGTGCCGGCAGCTCTGGACAGGGGGCAGTGTACGAGCAGTACGTC.

The chain couples TRBV6-8 to TRBJ1-6; the D is unclear. Germline V gene lookup returns CDR1 MNHGY and CDR2 SAAAGT. With 2 bases removed from V and 6 bases from J, the gap between germline ends came to 17 bases. This CDR3 has 17 amino acids. The CDR3 bases are TGTGCCAGCAGTTACGGGTGGTCTTCTCTATCTAATTCACCCCTCCACTTT. As protein: CASSYGWSSLSNSPLHF.

This clonotype came up a few times. The chain carries TRBV5-4 and TRBJ2-5, with TRBD2 as a possible D gene (6 bases). Trimming shortened V by 4 bases and J by 2 bases, and 21 bases separated the two germline ends. Germline V CDR1 and CDR2: SGHNT, YYREEE (reference sequence). The CDR3 is 17 residues long. CDR3 bases: TGTGCCAGCAGCCCAGTTCCCGGGGGTTTAGGGCAAGAGACCCAGTACTTC. Residues: CASSPVPGGLGQETQYF.

The gene calls are TRBV7-9 and TRBJ1-1; D uncertain. CDR3 length equals 13 residues. CDR1 SEHNR and CDR2 FQNEAQ come from the germline V gene (reference sequence). V was shortened by 5 bases and J by 4 bases, with 11 bases between the two germline ends. The CDR3 region is CASSGEGPTEAFF. The CDR3 coding sequence is TGTGCCAGCAGCGGAGAGGGCCCCACTGAAGCTTTCTTT.

This sequence joins TRBV12-3 or TRBV12-4 and TRBJ2-1, with no clear D. V lost 7 bases, J lost 6 bases, and 10 bases lay in between. This CDR3 comprises 12 residues. The DNA for the CDR3 is TGTGCCAGCACCGAATGGCCCAATGAGCAGTTCTTC. This gives the protein CASTEWPNEQFF.

The chain is built from TRBV6-2 or TRBV6-3 and TRBJ2-1; the D is unclear. CDR3 length: 14 residues. Trimming took 2 bases from V and 9 from J, leaving 14 bases between them. CDR1 MNHEY and CDR2 SVGEGT come from the germline V gene. The CDR3 loop reads CASSYPSFMSEQFF. CDR3 DNA: TGTGCCAGCAGTTACCCCAGTTTTATGAGTGAGCAGTTCTTC.

V and J are TRBV6-5 and TRBJ2-1, with D unclear. CDR1 is MNHEY and CDR2 is SVGAGI in the germline V gene. The CDR3 length is 13 residues. V was clipped by 4 bases and J by 8 bases, with 12 bases between them. CDR3 protein: CASSFGNPDEQFF. For the CDR3, the DNA is TGTGCCAGCAGTTTTGGAAATCCGGATGAGCAGTTCTTC.

This clonotype was detected ten times or more. This chain uses TRBV6-1 with TRBJ2-7; D gene unclear. The CDR3 runs 13 residues. Trimming cost V 7 bases and J 3 bases, with 13 bases left between them. The germline gives CDR1 MNHNS, CDR2 SASEGT. CDR3 protein: CASKPDWNYEQYV. The CDR3 DNA reads TGTGCCAGCAAACCCGACTGGAACTACGAGCAGTACGTC.

The chain couples TRBV7-4 to TRBJ1-2, with 11 positions matching TRBD1. Germline-derived CDR1 and CDR2 are SGHVT and SQSDAQ. Germline trimming cut 6 bases from V and 2 bases from J; bases unmatched to any gene: 11. The CDR3 totals 17 residues. The CDR3 protein is CASSYFPGQGGNYGYTF. CDR3 DNA sequence: TGTGCCAGCAGTTACTTCCCGGGACAGGGGGGGAACTATGGCTACACCTTC. The variable domain in full, completed from reference TRBV7-4 and TRBJ1-2, reads GAGVSQSPRYKVAKRGRDVALRCDSISGHVTLYWYRQTLGQGSEVLTYSQSDAQRDKSGRPSGRFSAERPERSVSTLKIQRTEQGDSAVYLCASSYFPGQGGNYGYTFGSGTRLTVV.

This clonotype occurred many times. The V call is TRBV7-9, the J call TRBJ1-1; D unresolved. Germline V gives CDR1 SEHNR, CDR2 FQNEAQ (reference sequence). The CDR3 has 13 residues. V gave up 2 bases and J gave up 5 bases, with 9 bases separating them. For the CDR3, the DNA is TGTGCCAGCAGCTTAACCTACAAAACTGAAGCTTTCTTT. It yields the protein CASSLTYKTEAFF.

This clonotype has a handful of counts. The J gene is TRBJ2-7, the V gene TRBV15; 10 nucleotides match TRBD1. Germline V gene data show CDR1 as LNHNV and CDR2 as YYDKDF (reference sequence). The CDR3 contains 14 residues. After removal of 6 bases from V and 4 bases from J, the junction contained 6 bases not matched to a gene. CDR3 loop: CATRPDRGAYEQYV. The CDR3, as DNA: TGTGCCACCAGACCGGACAGGGGGGCATACGAGCAGTACGTC.